A selection of T cell receptor beta chains follows, all from one sample in a study of cytomegalovirus exposure and HLA in healthy donors. Repertoires were generated with immunoSEQ multiplex PCR, while TCRdb's copy carries only in-frame clones and drops some. The sample lists approximately 180,000 clones, about 12% seen once, with approximately 7.8% in the top ten. The sequencing input was PBMCs. The receptors shown here come from a man aged 50 or older in good health and CMV-seropositive. Both conserved end residues are part of each CDR3.

j_gene,v_gene,CDR3aa
TRBJ1-4,TRBV5-8,CASSFPHSSGVNEKLFF
TRBJ2-2,TRBV19,CASSSDRLAGELFF
TRBJ1-5,TRBV28,CASRDTGVNQPQHF
TRBJ2-1,TRBV11-3,CASSGDTSYNEQFF
TRBJ1-6,TRBV14,CASSQDQGISPLHF
TRBJ2-2,TRBV6-6,CASRTLVPGELFF
TRBJ2-5,TRBV2,CASSISGGAETQYF
TRBJ2-2,TRBV5-1,CASSLGTNTGELFF
TRBJ1-1,TRBV6-6,CASSRMGEDTEAFF
TRBJ2-2,TRBV15,CATSRGESNTGELFF
TRBJ1-1,TRBV2,CASYRRGNTEAFF
TRBJ2-5,TRBV7-7,CASRYRDRGREEETQYF
TRBJ1-5,TRBV5-8,CASSRGQGHQPQHF
TRBJ2-1,TRBV27,CASSPRSSAYNEQFF
TRBJ2-3,TRBV23-1,CASSQSREGRTDTQYF
TRBJ1-4,TRBV5-6,CASSFDKGVTTNEKLFF
TRBJ2-2,TRBV19,CASSIERGGGELFF
TRBJ1-2,TRBV18,CASSPPGRARNGYTF
TRBJ2-3,TRBV27,CASSIRQSGGADTQYF
TRBJ2-1,TRBV4-2,CASSPPPGEGRDEQFF
TRBJ2-1,TRBV7-8,CASSLDRANEQFF
TRBJ1-5,TRBV29-1,CSASDRGGNQPQHF
TRBJ1-6,TRBV7-8,CASSPRGQGSYNSPLHF
TRBJ1-1,TRBV5-1,CASSFQDSHTEAFF
TRBJ2-3,TRBV11-1,CASSSIRTDTQYF
TRBJ2-1,TRBV30,CAWSPTSPSTTQDNEQFF
TRBJ2-3,TRBV29-1,CSVTGASTDTQYF
TRBJ1-6,TRBV5-6,CASSLGGLNHNSPLHF
TRBJ2-7,TRBV7-6,CASSPSGGASYEQYF
TRBJ1-6,TRBV11-2,CASSFPGTGGFSPLHF
TRBJ1-1,TRBV6-5,CASRGRQGRGTEAFF